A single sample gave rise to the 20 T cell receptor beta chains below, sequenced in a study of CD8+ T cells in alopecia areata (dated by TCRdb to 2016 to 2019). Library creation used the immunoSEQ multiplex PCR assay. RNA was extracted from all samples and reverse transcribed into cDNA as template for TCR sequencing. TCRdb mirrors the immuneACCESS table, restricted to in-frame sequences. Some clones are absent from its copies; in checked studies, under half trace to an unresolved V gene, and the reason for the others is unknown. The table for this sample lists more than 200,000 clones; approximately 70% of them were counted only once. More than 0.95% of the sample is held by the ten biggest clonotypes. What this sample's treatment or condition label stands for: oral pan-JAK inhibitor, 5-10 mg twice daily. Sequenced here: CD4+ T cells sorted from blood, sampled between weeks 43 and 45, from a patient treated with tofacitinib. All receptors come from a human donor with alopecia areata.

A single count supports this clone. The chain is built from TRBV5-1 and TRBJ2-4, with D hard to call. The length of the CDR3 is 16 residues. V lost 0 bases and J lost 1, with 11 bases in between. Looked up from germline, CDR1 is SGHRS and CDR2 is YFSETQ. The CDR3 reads CASSLVQDTAKNIQYF. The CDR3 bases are TGCGCCAGCAGCTTGGTTCAGGATACTGCCAAAAACATTCAGTACTTC. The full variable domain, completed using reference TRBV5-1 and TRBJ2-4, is KAGVTQTPRYLIKTRGQQVTLSCSPISGHRSVSWYQQTPGQGLQFLFEYFSETQRNKGNFPGRFSGRQFSNSRSEMNVSTLELGDSALYLCASSLVQDTAKNIQYFGAGTRLSVL.

The CDR3 loop is CASSPATGTAYEQYF. CDR3 in DNA: TGTGCCAGCAGCCCGGCTACCGGGACAGCCTACGAGCAGTACTTC. The chain combines TRBV7-6 with TRBJ2-7, with 7 bases fitting TRBD1. Trimming at V came to 5 bases and at J to 2 bases, leaving 9 bases not matched to a gene. The V gene's germline CDR1 is SGHVS and CDR2 FNYEAQ. This CDR3 has 15 residues.

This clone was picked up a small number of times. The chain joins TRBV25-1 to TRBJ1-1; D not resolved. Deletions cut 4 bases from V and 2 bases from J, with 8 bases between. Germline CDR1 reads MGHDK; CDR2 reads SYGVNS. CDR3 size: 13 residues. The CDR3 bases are TGTGCCAGCAGTGGGGTAGGAAACACTGAAGCTTTCTTT. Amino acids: CASSGVGNTEAFF.

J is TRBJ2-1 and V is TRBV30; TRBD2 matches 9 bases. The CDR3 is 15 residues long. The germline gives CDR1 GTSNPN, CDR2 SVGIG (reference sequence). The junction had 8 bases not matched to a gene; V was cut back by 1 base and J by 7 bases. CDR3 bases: TGTGCCTGGAGTGCCGGGACTAGCATTAGGAATGAGCAGTTCTTC. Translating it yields CAWSAGTSIRNEQFF.

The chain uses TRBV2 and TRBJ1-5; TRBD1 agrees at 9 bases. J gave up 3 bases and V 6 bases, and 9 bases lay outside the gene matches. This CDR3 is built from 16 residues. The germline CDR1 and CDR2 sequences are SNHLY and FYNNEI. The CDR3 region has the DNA TGTGCCAGCAGCGCCCAGGGGGACAGGGCCAATCAGCCCCAGCATTTT. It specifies CASSAQGDRANQPQHF.

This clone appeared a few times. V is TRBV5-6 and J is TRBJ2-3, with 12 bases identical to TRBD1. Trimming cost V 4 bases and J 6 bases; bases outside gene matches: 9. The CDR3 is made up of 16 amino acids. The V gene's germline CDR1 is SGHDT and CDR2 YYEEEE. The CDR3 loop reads CASSKPPGQGADTQYF. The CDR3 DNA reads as TGTGCCAGCAGCAAACCACCGGGACAGGGGGCGGATACGCAGTATTTT.

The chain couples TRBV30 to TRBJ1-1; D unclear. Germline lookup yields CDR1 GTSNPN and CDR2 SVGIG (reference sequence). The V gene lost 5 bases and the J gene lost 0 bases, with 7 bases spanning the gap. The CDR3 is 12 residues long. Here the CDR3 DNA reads TGTGCCTGGGGCGGCATGAACACTGAAGCTTTCTTT. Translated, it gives CAWGGMNTEAFF.

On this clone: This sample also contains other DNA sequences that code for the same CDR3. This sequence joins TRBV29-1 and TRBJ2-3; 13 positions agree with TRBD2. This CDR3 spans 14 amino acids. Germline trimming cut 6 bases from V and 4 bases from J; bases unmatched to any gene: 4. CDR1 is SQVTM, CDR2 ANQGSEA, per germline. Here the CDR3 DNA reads TGCAGCGTCCGGACTAGCGGGGGTTCAGATACGCAGTATTTT. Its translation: CSVRTSGGSDTQYF.

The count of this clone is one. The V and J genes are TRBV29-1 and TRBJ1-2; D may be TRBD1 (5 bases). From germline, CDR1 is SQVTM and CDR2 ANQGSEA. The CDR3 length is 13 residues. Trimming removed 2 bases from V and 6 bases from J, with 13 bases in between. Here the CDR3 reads CSVEWDGGNGYTF. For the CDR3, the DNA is TGCAGCGTTGAATGGGACGGCGGCAATGGCTACACCTTC.

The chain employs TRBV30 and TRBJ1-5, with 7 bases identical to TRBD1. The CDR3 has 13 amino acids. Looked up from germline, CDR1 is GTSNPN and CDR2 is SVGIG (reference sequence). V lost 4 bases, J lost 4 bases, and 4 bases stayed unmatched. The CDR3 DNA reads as TGTGCCTGGAACCTCAGGGGGAATCAGCCCCAGCATTTT. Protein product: CAWNLRGNQPQHF.

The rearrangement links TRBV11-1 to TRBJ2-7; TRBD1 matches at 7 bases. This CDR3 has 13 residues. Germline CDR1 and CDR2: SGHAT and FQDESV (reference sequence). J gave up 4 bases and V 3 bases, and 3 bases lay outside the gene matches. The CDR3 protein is CASSLGQPYEQYF. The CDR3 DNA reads TGTGCCAGCAGCTTGGGACAGCCTTACGAGCAGTACTTC.

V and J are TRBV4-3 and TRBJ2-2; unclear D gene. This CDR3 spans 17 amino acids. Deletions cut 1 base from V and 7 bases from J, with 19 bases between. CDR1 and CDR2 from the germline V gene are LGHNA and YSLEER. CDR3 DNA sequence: TGCGCCAGCAGCCAAGTCGACGTGAGGAGTTTTAACGGGGAGCTGTTTTTT. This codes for CASSQVDVRSFNGELFF.

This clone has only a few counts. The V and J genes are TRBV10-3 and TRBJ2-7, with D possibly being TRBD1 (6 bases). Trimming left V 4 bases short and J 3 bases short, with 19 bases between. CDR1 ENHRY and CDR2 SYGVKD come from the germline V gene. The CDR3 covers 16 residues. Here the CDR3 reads CAISGGLEAGYYEQYF. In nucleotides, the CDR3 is TGTGCCATCAGTGGGGGGCTTGAGGCCGGTTACTACGAGCAGTACTTC.

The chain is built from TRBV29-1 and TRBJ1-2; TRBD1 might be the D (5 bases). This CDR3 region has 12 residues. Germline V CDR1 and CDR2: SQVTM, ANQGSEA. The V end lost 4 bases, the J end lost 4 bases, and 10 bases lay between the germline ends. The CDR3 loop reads CSVGAGGYGYTF. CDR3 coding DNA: TGCAGCGTTGGGGCTGGGGGCTATGGCTACACCTTC.

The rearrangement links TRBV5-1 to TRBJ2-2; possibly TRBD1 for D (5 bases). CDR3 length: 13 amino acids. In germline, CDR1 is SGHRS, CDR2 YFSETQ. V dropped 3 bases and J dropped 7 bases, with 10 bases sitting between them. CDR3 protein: CASSSGPLGELFF. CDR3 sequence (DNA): TGCGCCAGCAGCTCAGGGCCTCTCGGGGAGCTGTTTTTT.

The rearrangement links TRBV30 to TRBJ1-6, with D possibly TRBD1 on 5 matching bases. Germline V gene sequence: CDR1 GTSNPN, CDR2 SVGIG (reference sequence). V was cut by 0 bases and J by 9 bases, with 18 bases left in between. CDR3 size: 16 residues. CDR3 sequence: CAWSVRGGVGGSPLHF. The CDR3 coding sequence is TGTGCCTGGAGTGTACGTGGGGGAGTTGGGGGTTCACCCCTCCACTTT. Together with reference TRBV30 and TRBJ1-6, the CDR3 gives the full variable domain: SQTIHQWPATLVQPVGSPLSLECTVEGTSNPNLYWYRQAAGRGLQLLFYSVGIGQISSEVPQNLSASRPQDRQFILSSKKLLLSDSGFYLCAWSVRGGVGGSPLHFGNGTRLTVT.

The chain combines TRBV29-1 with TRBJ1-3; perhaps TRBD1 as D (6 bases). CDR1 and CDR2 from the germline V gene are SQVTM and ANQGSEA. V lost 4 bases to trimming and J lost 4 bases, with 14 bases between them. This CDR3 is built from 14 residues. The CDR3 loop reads CSVGTAASGNTIYF. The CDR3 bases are TGCAGCGTTGGGACAGCAGCCTCAGGAAACACCATATATTTT.

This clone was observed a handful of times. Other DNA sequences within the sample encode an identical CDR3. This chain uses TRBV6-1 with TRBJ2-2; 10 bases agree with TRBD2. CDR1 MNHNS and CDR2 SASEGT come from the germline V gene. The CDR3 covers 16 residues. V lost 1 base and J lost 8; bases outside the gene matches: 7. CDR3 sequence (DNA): TGTGCCAGCAGTGAAGTAGCGGGGGGTGCATCGGGGGAGCTGTTTTTT. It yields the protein CASSEVAGGASGELFF.

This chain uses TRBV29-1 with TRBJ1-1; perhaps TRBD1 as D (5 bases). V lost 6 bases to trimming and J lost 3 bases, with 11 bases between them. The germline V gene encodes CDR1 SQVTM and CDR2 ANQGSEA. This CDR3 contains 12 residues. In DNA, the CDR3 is TGCAGCGTAACCCGAGGGGACACTGAAGCTTTCTTT. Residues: CSVTRGDTEAFF.

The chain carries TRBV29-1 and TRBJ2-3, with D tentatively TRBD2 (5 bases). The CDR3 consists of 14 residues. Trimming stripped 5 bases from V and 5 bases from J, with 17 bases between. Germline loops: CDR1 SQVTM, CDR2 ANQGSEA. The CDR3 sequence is CSVIPSPAGDTQYF. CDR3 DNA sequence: TGCAGCGTTATCCCCTCCCCTGCGGGAGATACGCAGTATTTT.